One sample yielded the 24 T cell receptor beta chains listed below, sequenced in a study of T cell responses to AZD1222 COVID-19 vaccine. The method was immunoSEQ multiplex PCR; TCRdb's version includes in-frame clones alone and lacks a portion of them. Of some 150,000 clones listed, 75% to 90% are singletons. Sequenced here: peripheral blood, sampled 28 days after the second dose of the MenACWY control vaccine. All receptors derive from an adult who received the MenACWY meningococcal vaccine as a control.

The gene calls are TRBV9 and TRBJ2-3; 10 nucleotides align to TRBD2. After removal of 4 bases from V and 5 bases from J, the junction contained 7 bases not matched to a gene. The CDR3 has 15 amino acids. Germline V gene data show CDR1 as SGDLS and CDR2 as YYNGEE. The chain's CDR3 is CASSTSGRAVDTQYF. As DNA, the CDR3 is TGTGCCAGCAGCACCAGCGGGAGGGCCGTAGATACGCAGTATTTT.

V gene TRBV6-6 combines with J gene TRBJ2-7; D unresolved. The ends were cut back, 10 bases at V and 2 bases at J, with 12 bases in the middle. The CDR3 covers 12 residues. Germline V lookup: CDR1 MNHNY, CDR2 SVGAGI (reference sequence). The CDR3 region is CATTSPAYEQYF. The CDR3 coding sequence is TGTGCCACCACTTCCCCGGCCTACGAGCAGTACTTC.

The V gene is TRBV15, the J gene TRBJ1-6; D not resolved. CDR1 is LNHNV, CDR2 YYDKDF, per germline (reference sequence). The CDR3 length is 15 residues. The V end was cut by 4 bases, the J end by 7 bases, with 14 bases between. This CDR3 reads CATSTPPEGNSPLHF. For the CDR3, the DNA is TGTGCCACCAGCACCCCCCCAGAGGGAAATTCACCCCTCCACTTT.

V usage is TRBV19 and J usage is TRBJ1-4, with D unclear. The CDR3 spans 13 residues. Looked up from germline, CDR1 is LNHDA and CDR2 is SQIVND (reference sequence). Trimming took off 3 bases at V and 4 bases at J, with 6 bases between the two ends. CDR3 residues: CASSMGDNEKLFF. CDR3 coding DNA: TGTGCCAGTAGTATGGGAGATAATGAAAAACTGTTTTTT.

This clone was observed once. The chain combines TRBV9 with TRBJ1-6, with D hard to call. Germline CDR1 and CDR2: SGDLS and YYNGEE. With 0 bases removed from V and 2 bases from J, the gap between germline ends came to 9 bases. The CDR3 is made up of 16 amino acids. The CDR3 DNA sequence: TGTGCCAGCAGCGTAGATGGGGTTCCCTATAATTCACCCCTCCACTTT. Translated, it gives CASSVDGVPYNSPLHF. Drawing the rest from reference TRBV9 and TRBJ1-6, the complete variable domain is DSGVTQTPKHLITATGQRVTLRCSPRSGDLSVYWYQQSLDQGLQFLIQYYNGEERAKGNILERFSAQQFPDLHSELNLSSLELGDSALYFCASSVDGVPYNSPLHFGNGTRLTVT.

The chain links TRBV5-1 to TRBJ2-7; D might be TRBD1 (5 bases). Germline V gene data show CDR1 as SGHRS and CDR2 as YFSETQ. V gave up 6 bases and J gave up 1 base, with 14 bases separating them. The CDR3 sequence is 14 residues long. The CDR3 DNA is TGCGCCAGCACCCTGGGGCCGATTTCCTACGAGCAGTACTTC. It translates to CASTLGPISYEQYF.

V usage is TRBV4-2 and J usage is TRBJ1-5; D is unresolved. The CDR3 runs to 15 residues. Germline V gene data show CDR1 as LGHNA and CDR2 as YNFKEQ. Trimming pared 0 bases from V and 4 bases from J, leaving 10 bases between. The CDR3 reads CASSQEWQENQPQHF. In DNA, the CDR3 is TGTGCCAGCAGCCAAGAATGGCAGGAGAATCAGCCCCAGCATTTT.

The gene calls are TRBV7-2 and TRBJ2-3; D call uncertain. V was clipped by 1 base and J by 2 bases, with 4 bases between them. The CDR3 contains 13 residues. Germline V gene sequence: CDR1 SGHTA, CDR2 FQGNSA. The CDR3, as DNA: TGTGCCAGCAGCTTAGACTACACAGATACGCAGTATTTT. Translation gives CASSLDYTDTQYF.

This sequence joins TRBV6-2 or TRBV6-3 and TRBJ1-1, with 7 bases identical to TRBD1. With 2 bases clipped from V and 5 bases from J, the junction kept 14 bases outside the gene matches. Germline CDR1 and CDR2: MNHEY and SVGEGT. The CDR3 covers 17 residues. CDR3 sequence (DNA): TGTGCCAGCAGTTACGCAGGGTTGGGGCAGGGGGGAACTGAAGCTTTCTTT. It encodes CASSYAGLGQGGTEAFF.

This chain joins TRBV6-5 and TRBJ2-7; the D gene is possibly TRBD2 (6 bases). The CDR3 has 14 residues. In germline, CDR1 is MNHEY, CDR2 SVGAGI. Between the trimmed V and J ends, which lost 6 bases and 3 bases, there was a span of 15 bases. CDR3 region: CASSLGTFDYEQYF. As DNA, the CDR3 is TGTGCCAGCAGCCTGGGGACTTTCGACTACGAGCAGTACTTC.

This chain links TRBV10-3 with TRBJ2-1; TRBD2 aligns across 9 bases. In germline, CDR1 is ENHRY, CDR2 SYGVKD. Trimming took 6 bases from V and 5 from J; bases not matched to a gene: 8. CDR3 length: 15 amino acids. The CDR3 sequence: CAIRATGLADNEQFF. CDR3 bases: TGTGCCATCAGGGCTACGGGACTAGCAGACAATGAGCAGTTCTTC.

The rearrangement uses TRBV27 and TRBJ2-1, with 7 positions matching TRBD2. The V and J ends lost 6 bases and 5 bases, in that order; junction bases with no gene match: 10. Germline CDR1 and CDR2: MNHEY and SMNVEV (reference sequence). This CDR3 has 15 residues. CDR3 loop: CASRVTGGKHNEQFF. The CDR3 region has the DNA TGTGCCAGCAGGGTAACGGGAGGAAAACACAATGAGCAGTTCTTC.

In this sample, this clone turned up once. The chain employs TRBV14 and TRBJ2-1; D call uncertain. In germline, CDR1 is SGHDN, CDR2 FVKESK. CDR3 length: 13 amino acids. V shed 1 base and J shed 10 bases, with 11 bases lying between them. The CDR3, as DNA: TGTGCCAGCAGCCAAGGGCTCCTAATGGAGCAGTTCTTC. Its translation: CASSQGLLMEQFF.

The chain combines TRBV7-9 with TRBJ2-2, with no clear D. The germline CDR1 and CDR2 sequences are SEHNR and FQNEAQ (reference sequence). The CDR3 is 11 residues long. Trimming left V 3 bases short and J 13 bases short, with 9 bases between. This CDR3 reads CASSFLWGLFF. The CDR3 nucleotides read TGTGCCAGCAGCTTTTTATGGGGGCTGTTTTTT.

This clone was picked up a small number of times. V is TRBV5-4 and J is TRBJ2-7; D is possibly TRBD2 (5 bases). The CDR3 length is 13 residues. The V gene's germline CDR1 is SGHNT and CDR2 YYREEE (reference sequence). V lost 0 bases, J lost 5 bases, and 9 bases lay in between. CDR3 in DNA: TGTGCCAGCAGCTTGGGGGCGGGCCACGAGCAGTACTTC. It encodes CASSLGAGHEQYF.

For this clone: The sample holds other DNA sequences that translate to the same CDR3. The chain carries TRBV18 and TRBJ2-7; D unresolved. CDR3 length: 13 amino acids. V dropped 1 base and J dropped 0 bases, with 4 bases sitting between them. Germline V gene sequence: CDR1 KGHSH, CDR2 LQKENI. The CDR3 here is CASSPQDSYEQYF. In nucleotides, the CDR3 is TGTGCCAGCTCACCACAGGACTCCTACGAGCAGTACTTC.

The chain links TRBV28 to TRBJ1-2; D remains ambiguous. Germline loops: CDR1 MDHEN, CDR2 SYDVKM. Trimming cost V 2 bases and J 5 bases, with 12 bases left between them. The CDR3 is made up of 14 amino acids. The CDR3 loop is CASSLVRTAYGYTF. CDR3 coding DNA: TGTGCCAGCAGTTTAGTGAGGACCGCGTATGGCTACACCTTC.

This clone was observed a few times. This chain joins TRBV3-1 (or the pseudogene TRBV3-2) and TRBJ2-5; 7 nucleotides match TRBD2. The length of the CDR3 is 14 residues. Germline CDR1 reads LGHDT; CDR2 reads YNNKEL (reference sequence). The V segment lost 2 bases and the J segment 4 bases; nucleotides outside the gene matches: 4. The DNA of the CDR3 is TGTGCCAGCAGCCAACTGGGGGGGTCAGAGACCCAGTACTTC. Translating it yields CASSQLGGSETQYF.

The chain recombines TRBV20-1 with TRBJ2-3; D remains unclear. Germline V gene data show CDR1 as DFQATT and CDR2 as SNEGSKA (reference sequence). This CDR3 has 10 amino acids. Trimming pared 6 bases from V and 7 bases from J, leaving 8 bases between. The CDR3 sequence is CSALGNTQYF. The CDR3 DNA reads TGCAGTGCATTAGGCAATACGCAGTATTTT.

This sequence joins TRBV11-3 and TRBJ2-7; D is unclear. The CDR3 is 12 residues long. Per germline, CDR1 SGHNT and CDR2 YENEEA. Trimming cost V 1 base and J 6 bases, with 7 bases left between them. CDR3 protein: CASSLGSGEQYF. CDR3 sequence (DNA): TGTGCCAGCAGCTTAGGGTCTGGCGAGCAGTACTTC.

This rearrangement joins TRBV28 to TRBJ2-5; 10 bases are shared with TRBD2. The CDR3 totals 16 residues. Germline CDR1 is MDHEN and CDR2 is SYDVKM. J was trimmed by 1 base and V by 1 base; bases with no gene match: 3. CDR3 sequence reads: CASSLSGLAVQETQYF. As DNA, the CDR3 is TGTGCCAGCAGTTTATCCGGACTAGCGGTCCAAGAGACCCAGTACTTC.

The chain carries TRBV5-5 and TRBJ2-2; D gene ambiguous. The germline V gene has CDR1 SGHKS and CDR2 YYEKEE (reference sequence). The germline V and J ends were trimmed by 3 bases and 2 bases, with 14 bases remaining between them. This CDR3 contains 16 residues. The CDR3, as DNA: TGTGCCAGCAGCTGGTGGCTCGACCCAAACACCGGGGAGCTGTTTTTT. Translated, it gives CASSWWLDPNTGELFF.

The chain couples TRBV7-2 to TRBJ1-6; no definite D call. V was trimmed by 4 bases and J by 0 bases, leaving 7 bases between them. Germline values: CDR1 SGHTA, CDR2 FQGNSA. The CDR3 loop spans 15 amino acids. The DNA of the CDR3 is TGTGCCAGCAGCTCGGATAGCTCCTATAATTCACCCCTCCACTTT. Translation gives CASSSDSSYNSPLHF.

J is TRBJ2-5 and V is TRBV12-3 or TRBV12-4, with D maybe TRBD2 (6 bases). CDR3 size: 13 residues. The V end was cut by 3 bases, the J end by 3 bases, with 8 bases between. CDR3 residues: CASSFGRKETQYF. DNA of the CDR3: TGTGCCAGCAGTTTCGGGAGAAAAGAGACCCAGTACTTC.